A single sample gave rise to the 16 T cell receptor beta chains below, sequenced in a study of tumor and adjacent non-tumor tissue in lung cancer. A modified ARM-PCR protocol with three rounds of nested PCR amplified TCRbeta. Each CDR3 protein is one row after TCRdb ran MiXCR on the multiplex PCR reads. The sample holds 100,000 or so distinct CDR3 sequences, 80% seen once. RNA was extracted from bulk tissue without any cell sorting. More than 3 cm separated this lung sample from the edge of the tumor. What was sequenced was distant non-tumor lung tissue. These receptors all come from a man between 60 and 75 years old with small cell lung cancer.

The rearrangement uses TRBV11-2 and TRBJ2-1, with D possibly being TRBD1 (5 bases). The V gene's germline CDR1 is SGHAT and CDR2 FQNNGV. CDR3 length: 17 amino acids. DNA for the CDR3: TGTGATGGCAGCTTAGTGACAGCCCAGAGCTCCTACAATGAGCAGTTCTTC. Translated: CDGSLVTAQSSYNEQFF.

This clonotype appeared a few times. Compared with germline, one end of the junction differs, possibly owing to a read error. V and J are TRBV20-1 and TRBJ1-6; D gene uncertain. Germline-derived CDR1 and CDR2 are DFQATT and SNEGSKA (reference sequence). The CDR3 is made up of 12 amino acids. CDR3 sequence: CSTRDAGRTLHF. The CDR3 DNA is TGCAGTACTAGAGATGCGGGTAGGACCCTCCACTTT.

V is TRBV10-3 and J is TRBJ2-3; D is undetermined. The better agreement between TRBJ1-5 and the DNA end casts doubt on the J call. The germline V gene has CDR1 ENHRY and CDR2 SYGVKD. This CDR3 has 20 residues. DNA of the CDR3: TGTGCCATCAGTGAGTCGGATCCTGGACTAGCGGGAATTGAGGCAGATACGCAGCATTTT. Its protein product is CAISESDPGLAGIEADTQHF.

Turning to this clonotype: Lacking the conserved final phenylalanine or tryptophan, this CDR3 likely reflects a read error. The CDR3 coding sequence is TGCAGTGGTAGGGGGGAGAGTTACAATGAGCAGTTCTTA. This codes for CSGRGESYNEQFL. V and J are TRBV20-1 and TRBJ2-1; D is possibly TRBD1 or TRBD2 (6 bases each). Between the trimmed V and J ends, which lost 7 bases and 4 bases, there was a span of 14 bases. This CDR3 is built from 13 residues. The germline V gene encodes CDR1 DFQATT and CDR2 SNEGSKA (reference sequence).

This clonotype was seen just once. The rearrangement uses TRBV12-3 or TRBV12-4 and TRBJ2-2; 8 nucleotides agree with TRBD1. This CDR3 region has 13 residues. J gave up 15 bases and V 6 bases, and 12 bases lay outside the gene matches. The chain's CDR3 is CASSTGGPGDLFF. The DNA of the CDR3 is TGTGCCAGCAGCACAGGGGGGCCCGGGGACTTGTTTTTT.

Concerning this clonotype itself: The germline gene is not matched at one end of the junction; a read error may be the cause. The chain combines TRBV11-3 with TRBJ2-1, with 7 bases identical to TRBD2. CDR3 size: 17 residues. The V gene's germline CDR1 is SGHNT and CDR2 YENEEA. In nucleotides, the CDR3 is TGTGTCAGCAGCCTTCTAGGTGGGGGGGTGTCCTACAATGAGCAGTTCTTC. The encoded protein is CVSSLLGGGVSYNEQFF.

This chain links TRBV4-1 with TRBJ2-2; the D gene is possibly TRBD1 (6 bases). The CDR3 is made up of 15 amino acids. The ends were cut back, 11 bases at V and 8 bases at J, with 24 bases in the middle. The V gene's germline CDR1 is MGHRA and CDR2 YSYEKL. CDR3 in amino acids: CAGSSMGAYTGELFF. Here the CDR3 DNA reads TGCGCCGGTAGCAGCATGGGGGCCTATACTGGGGAGCTGTTTTTT.

Comments on this clonotype: One end of the junction varies from germline; a read error may be responsible. The gene calls are TRBV6-5 and TRBJ2-7, with D uncertain. Looked up from germline, CDR1 is MNHEY and CDR2 is SVGAGI. This CDR3 has 14 residues. The CDR3 reads CASSSESSSYEQYF. As DNA, the CDR3 is TGTGCCAGCAGTTCGGAGAGCAGCTCCTACGAGCAGTACTTT.

Of note for this clonotype: A much larger clone lies a single base off, so this may be a read error. This sequence joins TRBV7-8 and TRBJ1-1; 9 bases are a match to TRBD1. Looked up from germline, CDR1 is SGHVS and CDR2 is FQNEAQ. V lost 4 bases, J lost 6 bases, and 9 bases stayed unmatched. The CDR3 runs 15 residues. CDR3 in amino acids: CASSSGQGKGAEAFF. CDR3 in DNA: TGTGCCAGCAGCTCAGGACAGGGGAAGGGCGCTGAAGCTTTCTTT.

In this sample, this clonotype turned up many times. The V gene is TRBV6-2 or TRBV6-3, the J gene TRBJ2-3; possibly TRBD2 for D (6 bases). The CDR3 length is 13 residues. V lost 8 bases, J lost 7 bases, and 16 bases lay in between. Germline values: CDR1 MNHEY, CDR2 SVGEGT. The CDR3 region is CASQGSGRYTQYF. The CDR3 DNA sequence: TGTGCCAGCCAAGGTAGCGGACGATATACGCAGTATTTT.

Regarding this clonotype: The CDR3 does not end in the conserved phenylalanine or tryptophan, so this is likely a read error. The chain joins TRBV11-3 to TRBJ2-7; possible D gene TRBD2, 5 bases. This CDR3 contains 13 residues. Germline assignment: CDR1 SGHNT and CDR2 YENEEA. The CDR3 nucleotides read TGTGCCATCAGCCCCGGGGAGTCCTACGAGCAGTACCTC. This codes for CAISPGESYEQYL.

This clonotype was seen many times. This chain connects TRBV6-6 to TRBJ2-7; D unresolved. Germline-derived CDR1 and CDR2 are MNHNY and SVGAGI (reference sequence). V was pared by 7 bases and J by 2 bases, with 9 bases between. The CDR3 length is 12 residues. This CDR3 reads CASKSETYEQYF. CDR3 nucleotides: TGTGCCAGCAAAAGCGAAACCTACGAGCAGTACTTC.

Of note for this clonotype: Mismatch with germline at one junction end may stem from a read error. This rearrangement joins TRBV11-2 to TRBJ2-1, with a possible D match to TRBD2 (6 bases). This CDR3 region has 18 residues. CDR1 is SGHAT and CDR2 is FQNNGV in the germline V gene. The CDR3 DNA follows: TGTACCAGCAGCTTAGGAGTAGAGGGAGGCTACTACTACAATGAGCAGTCCTTC. Amino acids: CTSSLGVEGGYYYNEQSF.

Regarding this clonotype: A junction boundary mismatches the germline segment, possibly from a read error. V and J are TRBV12-3 or TRBV12-4 and TRBJ1-1; D ambiguous. The CDR3 loop spans 15 amino acids. DNA of the CDR3: TGTGCCAGAAGCCGACCCCCGATAGTGAACACTGAAGCTCTCTTT. Amino acids: CARSRPPIVNTEALF.

A word on this clonotype: An end of the junction does not agree with germline; a read error may underlie this. This sequence joins TRBV6-5 and TRBJ2-1, with TRBD2 matching over 9 bases. Germline CDR1 MNHEY, CDR2 SVGAGI. This CDR3 has 17 residues. The CDR3 protein is CSSSYSIWGLADKEQFF. The CDR3 nucleotides read TGTTCCAGCAGTTACTCGATCTGGGGACTAGCAGACAAAGAGCAGTTCTTC.

For this clonotype: An end of the junction differs from the germline gene, which may be a read error. The V call is TRBV10-2, the J call TRBJ2-5, with 7 nucleotides matching TRBD2. The CDR3 is 14 amino acids. Germline V gene sequence: CDR1 WSHSY, CDR2 SAAADI. CDR3 nucleotide sequence: TGTGCCAGCAGTGAGTCTGCTAGCGGCCTGTCCCAGTGCTTC. Translated: CASSESASGLSQCF.